These 5 T cell receptor beta chains share one sample of origin, sequenced in a study of regulatory T cells in long-lasting Graves disease. Described time point: persistent/refractory GD, antithyroid drugs over 5 years with positive TRAb. The TCR library was prepared using RNA isolated from PBMCs. iRepertoire HTBI primers and Arm-PCR of CDR3 regions built TCR beta libraries. Via MiXCR, TCRdb re-called the multiplex PCR reads, giving one row per CDR3 protein. The sample has roughly 490,000 distinct CDR3 sequences; roughly 23% are singletons. Source: peripheral blood mononuclear cells (PBMCs), taken when the disease was refractory, from a patient treated with antithyroid drugs. These receptors originate from a female donor with Graves disease.

This clonotype showed up just a few times. The V call is TRBV19, the J call TRBJ2-7; tentatively, D is TRBD1 or TRBD2 (5 bases each). CDR1 and CDR2 (germline): LNHDA, SQIVND (reference sequence). Trimming removed 5 bases from V and 5 bases from J, with 13 bases in between. The CDR3 is 13 residues long. CDR3 amino acids: CASSSEGSNEQYF. Written as DNA, the CDR3 is TGTGCCAGTAGTTCCGAGGGGTCCAACGAGCAGTACTTC.

The rearrangement joins TRBV6-4 to TRBJ2-3; D might be TRBD1 (6 bases). Germline V gene data show CDR1 as MRHNA and CDR2 as SNTAGT. CDR3 length: 15 residues. V lost 4 bases and J lost 5, with 16 bases in between. The CDR3 coding sequence is TGTGCCAGCAGTGGCCAACAGGGTTTCGGAGATACGCAGTATTTT. Amino acids: CASSGQQGFGDTQYF.

This clonotype was seen a few times. CDR3 residues: CAWRKGGDNQPQHF. In DNA form, the CDR3 reads TGTGCCTGGAGGAAAGGGGGCGATAATCAGCCCCAGCATTTT. V and J are TRBV30 and TRBJ1-5, with 7 nucleotides matching TRBD1. The ends lost 3 bases at V and 4 bases at J; junction bases unmatched: 6. The CDR3 loop spans 14 amino acids. Germline V gene data show CDR1 as GTSNPN and CDR2 as SVGIG (reference sequence).

This clonotype was counted ten times or more. The rearrangement links TRBV28 to TRBJ1-2; the D is unclear. Germline V CDR1 and CDR2: MDHEN, SYDVKM. The CDR3 is made up of 15 amino acids. The V gene lost 5 bases and the J gene lost 1 base, with 14 bases spanning the gap. CDR3 region: CASSPPPGNNYGYTF. The CDR3 coding sequence is TGTGCCAGCAGTCCCCCCCCGGGGAATAACTATGGCTACACCTTC.

The chain has TRBV7-9 and TRBJ2-5; tentatively, D is TRBD1 (6 bases). V was cut by 2 bases and J by 7 bases, with 11 bases left in between. Germline lookup yields CDR1 SEHNR and CDR2 FQNEAQ (reference sequence). The CDR3 length is 13 residues. The CDR3 nucleotides are TGTGCCAGCAGCTTAACAGGGCCCCCGACCCAGTACTTC. It is translated as CASSLTGPPTQYF.